This TCR beta chain came from a study of blood T cell repertoires in COVID-19. The assay was immunoSEQ multiplex PCR, and TCRdb's table has in-frame clones only and misses some. This repertoire shows about 220,000 clones, roughly 90% found once; its top ten account for over 13%. This clone was counted once. CDR1 is MGHRA, CDR2 YSYEKL, per germline. J was trimmed by 9 bases and V by 4 bases; bases with no gene match: 12. The length of the CDR3 is 16 residues. The source material was PBMCs or T cells enriched from blood (not recorded which). J is TRBJ1-6 and V is TRBV4-1; TRBD1 matches at 7 bases. This TCR was sampled from a man aged 25 to 45 who had been exposed to COVID-19. CDR3 region: CASSLDRVQNGSPLHF. The CDR3 DNA follows: TGCGCCAGCAGCCTCGACAGGGTTCAAAATGGTTCACCCCTCCACTTT.